Each of the 15 T cell receptor beta chains below was sequenced from the same sample in a study of blood T cell repertoires in COVID-19. The method was immunoSEQ multiplex PCR; TCRdb's version includes in-frame clones alone and lacks a portion of them. Among 97,000 or so clones, approximately 80% were seen once, and the ten largest hold under 11%. The sample comprised peripheral blood. The receptors originated from a man in his sixties or seventies with acute or convalescent COVID-19.

The V and J genes are TRBV3-1 (or the pseudogene TRBV3-2) and TRBJ2-1; 8 nucleotides agree with TRBD2. The CDR3 is 15 residues long. Per germline, CDR1 LGHDT and CDR2 YNNKEL (reference sequence). V was pared by 0 bases and J by 12 bases, with 10 bases of the junction left unmatched. The DNA for the CDR3 is TGTGCCAGCAGCCAAGATCGGCTAGCGGGCGGAGGGCAGTTCTTC. Protein sequence: CASSQDRLAGGGQFF.

This chain uses TRBV28 with TRBJ2-7, with 9 bases that match TRBD1. CDR1 is MDHEN, CDR2 SYDVKM, per germline. V lost 6 bases, J lost 4 bases, and 10 bases stayed unmatched. The CDR3 is 15 residues long. The CDR3 DNA reads TGTGCCAGCAGATCCGGGGACAGGGATCTTTACGAGCAGTACTTC. It encodes CASRSGDRDLYEQYF. Variable domain in full (rest from reference TRBV28 and TRBJ2-7): DVKVTQSSRYLVKRTGEKVFLECVQDMDHENMFWYRQDPGLGLRLIYFSYDVKMKEKGDIPEGYSVSREKKERFSLILESASTNQTSMYLCASRSGDRDLYEQYFGPGTRLTVT.

This rearrangement joins TRBV4-2 to TRBJ2-5; 9 bases are shared with TRBD2. This CDR3 spans 16 amino acids. CDR1 is LGHNA and CDR2 is YNFKEQ in the germline V gene. J gave up 4 bases and V 0 bases, and 6 bases lay outside the gene matches. CDR3 nucleotides: TGTGCCAGCAGCCAAGATCTAGCGGGGTTTGGAGAGACCCAGTACTTC. Its translation is CASSQDLAGFGETQYF.

The V and J genes are TRBV9 and TRBJ2-1; no firm D call. CDR3 size: 15 residues. Per germline, CDR1 SGDLS and CDR2 YYNGEE. V lost 6 bases and J lost 0, with 13 bases in between. CDR3 in amino acids: CASTVAPSSYNEQFF. CDR3 DNA: TGTGCCAGCACCGTGGCACCAAGCTCCTACAATGAGCAGTTCTTC. Together with reference TRBV9 and TRBJ2-1, the CDR3 gives the full variable domain: DSGVTQTPKHLITATGQRVTLRCSPRSGDLSVYWYQQSLDQGLQFLIQYYNGEERAKGNILERFSAQQFPDLHSELNLSSLELGDSALYFCASTVAPSSYNEQFFGPGTRLTVL.

The chain uses TRBV27 and TRBJ1-2; the D is unclear. This CDR3 is 15 amino acids long. V lost 5 bases and J 4 bases, leaving 17 bases between the germline ends. Germline V lookup: CDR1 MNHEY, CDR2 SMNVEV (reference sequence). The CDR3 loop is CASSPSGNKGYGYTF. As DNA, the CDR3 is TGTGCCAGCAGTCCAAGCGGTAACAAGGGCTATGGCTACACCTTC.

As for this clone: Other DNA variants within this sample encode the same CDR3. The chain recombines TRBV2 with TRBJ2-5; D gene uncertain. V gave up 2 bases and J gave up 0 bases, with 7 bases separating them. Germline values: CDR1 SNHLY, CDR2 FYNNEI. The CDR3 has 14 amino acids. The CDR3 loop is CASSENRDQETQYF. CDR3 coding DNA: TGTGCCAGCAGTGAAAACCGGGACCAAGAGACCCAGTACTTC.

The chain joins TRBV18 to TRBJ2-2; D is ambiguous. CDR1 is KGHSH, CDR2 LQKENI, per germline. The CDR3 length is 16 residues. Trimming removed 1 base from V and 0 bases from J, with 9 bases in between. The CDR3 DNA sequence: TGTGCCAGCTCACCACGGGCAGGCCCGAACACCGGGGAGCTGTTTTTT. Its translation is CASSPRAGPNTGELFF.

This chain uses TRBV19 with TRBJ2-3; TRBD2 matches 9 bases. CDR1 is LNHDA and CDR2 is SQIVND in the germline V gene (reference sequence). The CDR3 has 13 residues. Trimming took 8 bases from V and 2 from J; bases not matched to a gene: 2. The CDR3 reads CASRGGVTDTQYF. In DNA form, the CDR3 reads TGTGCCAGTCGCGGGGGGGTCACAGATACGCAGTATTTT.

This chain connects TRBV7-4 to TRBJ1-1; 8 nucleotides line up with TRBD1. Losses at the gene ends were 1 base for V and 5 bases for J; bases not matched to a gene: 6. In germline, CDR1 is SGHVT, CDR2 SQSDAQ. The CDR3 spans 15 residues. This CDR3 reads CASSLEDREKTEAFF. As DNA, the CDR3 is TGTGCCAGCAGCTTAGAGGACAGGGAGAAGACTGAAGCTTTCTTT.

The sample holds a few counts of this clone. The rearrangement joins TRBV27 to TRBJ1-1; the match to TRBD1 covers 10 bases. The CDR3 sequence is 15 residues long. Trimming took 6 bases from V and 5 from J; bases not matched to a gene: 9. Germline loops: CDR1 MNHEY, CDR2 SMNVEV (reference sequence). CDR3 loop: CASSVYGQGETEAFF. CDR3 nucleotide sequence: TGTGCCAGCAGCGTATACGGACAGGGGGAAACTGAAGCTTTCTTT.

V and J are TRBV3-1 (or the pseudogene TRBV3-2) and TRBJ1-5, with D perhaps matching TRBD1 (6 bases). Per germline, CDR1 LGHDT and CDR2 YNNKEL (reference sequence). V was pared by 4 bases and J by 3 bases, with 16 bases between. The CDR3 is made up of 16 amino acids. The DNA for the CDR3 is TGTGCCAGCAGCCTATCTGACAGGTCAATCAATCAGCCCCAGCATTTT. It encodes CASSLSDRSINQPQHF.

The rearrangement joins TRBV2 to TRBJ1-1; the match to TRBD1 covers 7 bases. The CDR3 has 11 amino acids. V shed 4 bases, J shed 10 bases, and the junction held 3 bases outside the gene matches. Germline values: CDR1 SNHLY, CDR2 FYNNEI. CDR3 nucleotides: TGTGCCAGCAGTGGGAGGACAGGAGCTTTCTTT. Translating it yields CASSGRTGAFF.

This chain uses TRBV5-5 with TRBJ1-1, with a tentative D call TRBD1 (5 bases). V was clipped by 1 base and J by 3 bases, with 19 bases between them. The CDR3 length is 17 residues. Germline V lookup: CDR1 SGHKS, CDR2 YYEKEE (reference sequence). The CDR3 loop is CASSLLSSGASYTEAFF. The DNA of the CDR3 is TGTGCCAGCAGCTTGTTATCATCTGGGGCGAGCTACACTGAAGCTTTCTTT.

This clone came up once. CDR3: CASSAGLPSGELFF. The CDR3 DNA reads as TGTGCCAGCAGTGCGGGACTGCCGTCCGGGGAGCTGTTTTTT. The chain is built from TRBV2 and TRBJ2-2, with D perhaps matching TRBD2 (6 bases). The germline V and J ends were trimmed by 4 bases and 6 bases, with 12 bases remaining between them. This CDR3 is built from 14 residues. The V gene's germline CDR1 is SNHLY and CDR2 FYNNEI.

The genes are TRBV27 and TRBJ2-2; D not certain. In germline, CDR1 is MNHEY, CDR2 SMNVEV (reference sequence). The CDR3 runs 14 residues. V dropped 3 bases and J dropped 7 bases, with 12 bases sitting between them. As DNA, the CDR3 is TGTGCCAGCAGTTTCTCCTCCTCAGGCGGGGAGCTGTTTTTT. This gives the protein CASSFSSSGGELFF.